This is a list of T cell receptor beta chains from one sample in a study of CD8 T cells in Susac syndrome. In TCRdb, the immunoSEQ multiplex PCR reads were re-called with MiXCR into one record per CDR3 protein. The repertoire includes about 110,000 distinct CDR3 sequences, less than 97% of them detected once, and 0.09% to 0.1% sits in the top ten. Sequencing was performed on CD4+ T cells from PBMCs. These receptors all come from a human donor in good health. The CDR3 runs from the conserved cysteine through the conserved F or W. The order of the fields is J gene, D gene, clone size, V gene, CDR3 protein, CDR3 DNA. A D gene is named only where the DNA matches it firmly. Size is stated for part of the rows, as once, few or many counts, or as a class when the clone is expanded.

TRBJ2-7 | TRBD2 | . | TRBV15 | CATRGGETYEQYF | TGTGCCACCAGGGGGGGGGAAACCTACGAGCAGTACTTC
TRBJ1-2 | . | . | TRBV24-1 | CATSDSTGNYGYTF | TGTGCCACCAGTGATTCCACAGGGAACTATGGCTACACCTTC
TRBJ1-4 | . | . | TRBV4-1 | CASSQEWRDTHEKLFF | TGCGCCAGCAGCCAAGAGTGGAGGGACACCCATGAAAAACTGTTTTTT
TRBJ2-2 | . | . | TRBV3-1 | CASRVTGTGELFF | TGTGCCAGCCGGGTGACAGGCACCGGGGAGCTGTTTTTT
TRBJ2-3 | . | . | TRBV29-1 | CSIRTGDTTDTQYF | TGCAGCATTAGGACCGGGGACACCACAGATACGCAGTATTTT
TRBJ1-4 | TRBD1 | . | TRBV5-1 | CASSDRGNEKLFF | TGCGCCAGCTCGGACAGGGGTAATGAAAAACTGTTTTTT
TRBJ1-6 | . | . | TRBV30 | CAWSVGGASYNSPLHF | TGTGCCTGGAGTGTGGGGGGGGCGAGCTATAATTCACCCCTCCACTTT
TRBJ2-3 | TRBD1 | . | TRBV5-1 | CASRTGAHSTDTQYF | TGCGCCAGCAGGACAGGGGCCCATAGCACAGATACGCAGTATTTT
TRBJ1-2 | . | . | TRBV2 | CASTITRGTNYGYTF | TGTGCCAGCACTATCACCCGCGGTACTAACTATGGCTACACCTTC
TRBJ2-4 | . | . | TRBV19 | CASSGDIKNIQYF | TGTGCCAGTAGTGGGGACATCAAAAACATTCAGTACTTC
TRBJ2-2 | . | . | TRBV5-4 | CASSPDHTGELFF | TGTGCCAGCAGCCCCGACCACACCGGGGAGCTGTTTTTT
TRBJ2-5 | TRBD1 | . | TRBV7-9 | CASSLQFGQGETQYF | TGTGCCAGCAGCTTGCAATTTGGACAGGGAGAGACCCAGTACTTC
TRBJ2-3 | . | once | TRBV3-1 | CASSPGLRTDTQYF | TGTGCCAGCAGTCCCGGGCTGCGCACAGATACGCAGTATTTT
TRBJ2-3 | . | . | TRBV5-1 | CASSPGQSTDTQYF | TGCGCCAGCAGCCCTGGACAGAGCACAGATACGCAGTATTTT
TRBJ1-1 | . | . | TRBV29-1 | CSVEERGRGDTEAFF | TGCAGCGTTGAAGAACGGGGGCGTGGAGACACTGAAGCTTTCTTT
TRBJ2-1 | . | . | TRBV4-2 | CASSQDFQRSSDEQFF | TGTGCCAGCAGCCAAGATTTTCAGCGGAGTAGCGATGAGCAGTTCTTC
TRBJ2-1 | TRBD1 | . | TRBV27 | CASSSNRDRGSYNEQFF | TGTGCCAGCAGTTCGAACCGAGACAGGGGGTCCTACAATGAGCAGTTCTTC
TRBJ2-5 | . | . | TRBV7-9 | CASSFRGAQETQYF | TGTGCCAGCAGCTTCCGGGGGGCGCAAGAGACCCAGTACTTC
TRBJ2-3 | TRBD2 | . | TRBV3-1 | CATTIAGGSDTQYF | TGTGCCACCACAATAGCGGGAGGGTCAGATACGCAGTATTTT
TRBJ2-7 | . | . | TRBV18 | CASSPRVGGGRDEQYF | TGTGCCAGCTCACCACGGGTTGGAGGGGGCCGGGACGAGCAGTACTTC
TRBJ1-2 | . | . | TRBV29-1 | CSVRFGLDGYTF | TGCAGCGTTCGATTCGGATTGGATGGCTACACCTTC
TRBJ1-3 | . | . | TRBV28 | CATGGGVPGNTIYF | TGTGCCACCGGCGGCGGGGTACCTGGAAACACCATATATTTT
TRBJ2-4 | . | . | TRBV6-1 | CASTDGQPGAKNIQYF | TGTGCCAGCACCGACGGACAGCCAGGAGCCAAAAACATTCAGTACTTC
TRBJ1-5 | . | . | TRBV19 | CASSPHRALDSYSNQPQHF | TGTGCCAGTAGTCCGCACAGGGCGCTCGACTCCTATAGCAATCAGCCCCAGCATTTT
TRBJ2-7 | . | . | TRBV7-8 | CASSYRRDYEQYF | TGTGCCAGCAGCTACCGGAGAGACTACGAGCAGTACTTC
TRBJ2-5 | . | . | TRBV15 | CATSRGGGARQETQYF | TGTGCCACCAGCAGAGGAGGCGGGGCGCGGCAAGAGACCCAGTACTTC
TRBJ2-5 | . | . | TRBV18 | CASSPSRQQETQYF | TGTGCCAGCTCACCAAGCAGGCAGCAAGAGACCCAGTACTTC
TRBJ1-6 | . | . | TRBV7-2 | CASSPANSPLHF | TGTGCCAGCAGCCCCGCAAACTCACCCCTCCACTTT
TRBJ2-2 | . | once | TRBV4-1 | CASSQPTRTGELFF | TGCGCCAGCAGCCAACCCACGCGGACCGGGGAGCTGTTTTTT
TRBJ2-1 | . | . | TRBV21-1 | CASIIDRSSYNEQFF | TGTGCCAGCATCATCGACAGGAGCTCCTACAATGAGCAGTTCTTC
TRBJ2-1 | . | . | TRBV4-1 | CASSQPRSYNEQFF | TGCGCCAGCAGCCAACCGCGCTCCTACAATGAGCAGTTCTTC
TRBJ1-5 | . | few | TRBV12-3/TRBV12-4 | CASSFDSNQPQHF | TGTGCCAGCAGTTTTGATAGCAATCAGCCCCAGCATTTT
TRBJ2-3 | . | once | TRBV30 | CAWRRADTQYF | TGTGCCTGGAGGAGGGCAGATACGCAGTATTTT
TRBJ1-2 | TRBD1 | once | TRBV19 | CASSGTGDYGYTF | TGTGCCAGTAGTGGGACAGGGGACTATGGCTACACCTTC
TRBJ2-2 | . | . | TRBV7-2 | CASSLAGNTGELFF | TGTGCCAGCAGCTTAGCGGGGAACACCGGGGAGCTGTTTTTT
TRBJ2-7 | TRBD1 | . | TRBV7-3 | CASSSWTGREQYF | TGTGCCAGCAGCTCCTGGACAGGGAGGGAGCAGTACTTC
TRBJ2-5 | . | . | TRBV20-1 | CSADQSGLLGTQYF | TGCAGTGCTGACCAAAGCGGCTTGTTGGGGACCCAGTACTTC
TRBJ1-4 | TRBD1 | . | TRBV29-1 | CSVGEMRGQGLF | TGCAGCGTTGGGGAGATGAGGGGACAGGGGCTTTTT
TRBJ2-5 | TRBD1 | . | TRBV5-6 | CASSDRGLGQETQYF | TGTGCCAGCAGCGACAGGGGGCTAGGTCAAGAGACCCAGTACTTC
TRBJ2-6 | . | . | TRBV29-1 | CSVPTGANVLTF | TGCAGCGTACCGACTGGGGCCAACGTCCTGACTTTC
TRBJ1-5 | . | once | TRBV4-1 | CASSHIGQGTNQPQHF | TGCGCCAGCAGCCATATCGGCCAGGGCACTAATCAGCCCCAGCATTTT
TRBJ2-2 | . | . | TRBV29-1 | CSVEGMRGSGELFF | TGCAGCGTTGAAGGGATGAGGGGGTCCGGGGAGCTGTTTTTT
TRBJ1-5 | . | . | TRBV27 | CASSPSSTGVGSNQPQHF | TGTGCCAGCAGTCCCAGCTCAACGGGTGTTGGTAGCAATCAGCCCCAGCATTTT
TRBJ2-7 | TRBD2 | once | TRBV12-3/TRBV12-4 | CASSTSGSYEQYF | TGTGCCAGCTCGACTAGCGGGAGTTACGAGCAGTACTTC
TRBJ2-3 | TRBD1 | once | TRBV18 | CASSLFGQGTDTQYF | TGTGCCAGCTCCCTATTCGGACAGGGTACAGATACGCAGTATTTT
TRBJ2-7 | TRBD1 | . | TRBV2 | CASSRTGQGYEQYF | TGTGCCAGCAGCCGAACGGGACAGGGCTACGAGCAGTACTTC
TRBJ1-6 | . | . | TRBV30 | CAWTGQSSYNSPLHF | TGTGCCTGGACCGGACAAAGCTCCTATAATTCACCCCTCCACTTT
TRBJ1-2 | . | . | TRBV3-1 | CASSQSGYGYTF | TGTGCCAGCAGCCAAAGCGGGTATGGCTACACCTTC
TRBJ1-5 | TRBD1 | . | TRBV4-1 | CASSQGYGQGGQPQHF | TGCGCCAGCAGCCAAGGTTATGGACAGGGCGGGCAGCCCCAGCATTTT
TRBJ2-7 | . | once | TRBV10-3 | CAISEAYRVPEQYF | TGTGCCATCAGTGAAGCGTACAGGGTTCCCGAGCAGTACTTC
TRBJ2-2 | . | . | TRBV7-2 | CASSFSANTGELFF | TGTGCCAGCAGCTTTAGCGCGAACACCGGGGAGCTGTTTTTT